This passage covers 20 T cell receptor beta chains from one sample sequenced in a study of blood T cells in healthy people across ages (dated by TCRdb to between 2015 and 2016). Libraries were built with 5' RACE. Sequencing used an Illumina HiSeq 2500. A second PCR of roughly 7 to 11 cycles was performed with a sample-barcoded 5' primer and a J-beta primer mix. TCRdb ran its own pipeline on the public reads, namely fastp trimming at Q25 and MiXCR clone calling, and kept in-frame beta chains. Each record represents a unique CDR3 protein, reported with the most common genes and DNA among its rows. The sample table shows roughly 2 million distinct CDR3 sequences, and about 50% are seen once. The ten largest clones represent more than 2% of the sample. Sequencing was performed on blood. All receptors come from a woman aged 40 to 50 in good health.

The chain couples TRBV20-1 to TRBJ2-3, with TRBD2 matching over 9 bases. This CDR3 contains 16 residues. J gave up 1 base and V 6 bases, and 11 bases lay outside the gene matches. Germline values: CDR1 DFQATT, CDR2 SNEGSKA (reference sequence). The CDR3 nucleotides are TGCAGTGCCCCCAAGGGTAGCGGGGGCCGCACAGATACGCAGTATTTT. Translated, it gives CSAPKGSGGRTDTQYF.

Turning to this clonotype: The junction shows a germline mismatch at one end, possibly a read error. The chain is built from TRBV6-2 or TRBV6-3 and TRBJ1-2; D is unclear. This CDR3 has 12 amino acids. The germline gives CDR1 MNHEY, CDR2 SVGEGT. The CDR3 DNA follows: TGTGCCAGCACTTACTCGGGCCGTGGCTACACCTTC. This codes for CASTYSGRGYTF.

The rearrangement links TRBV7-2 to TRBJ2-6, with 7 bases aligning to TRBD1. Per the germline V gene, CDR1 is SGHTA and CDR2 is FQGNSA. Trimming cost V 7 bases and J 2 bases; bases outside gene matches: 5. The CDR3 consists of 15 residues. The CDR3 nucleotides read TGTGCCAGCAACCCTACAGGGGCTGGGGCCAACGTCCTGACTTTC. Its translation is CASNPTGAGANVLTF.

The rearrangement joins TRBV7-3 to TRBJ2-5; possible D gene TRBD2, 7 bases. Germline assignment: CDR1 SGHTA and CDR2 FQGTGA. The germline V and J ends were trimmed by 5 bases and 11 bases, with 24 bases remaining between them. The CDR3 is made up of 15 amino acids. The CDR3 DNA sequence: TGTGCCAGCAGCATACAGGGAGGGGTTGACAATGAGCAGTACTTC. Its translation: CASSIQGGVDNEQYF.

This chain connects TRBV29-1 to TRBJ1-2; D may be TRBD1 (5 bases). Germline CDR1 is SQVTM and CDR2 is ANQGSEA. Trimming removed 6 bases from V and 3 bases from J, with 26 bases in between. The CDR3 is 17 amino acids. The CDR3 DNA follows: TGCAGCGTGTCCCTTGGTCGGGACGAGGGACTAGACTATGGCTACACCTTC. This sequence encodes CSVSLGRDEGLDYGYTF.

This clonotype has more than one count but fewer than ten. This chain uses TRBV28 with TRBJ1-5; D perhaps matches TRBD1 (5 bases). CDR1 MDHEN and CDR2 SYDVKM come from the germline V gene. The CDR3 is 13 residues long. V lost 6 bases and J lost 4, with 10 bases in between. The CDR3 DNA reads TGTGCCAGCAGCAGACAGCAGAATCAGCCCCAGCATTTT. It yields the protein CASSRQQNQPQHF.

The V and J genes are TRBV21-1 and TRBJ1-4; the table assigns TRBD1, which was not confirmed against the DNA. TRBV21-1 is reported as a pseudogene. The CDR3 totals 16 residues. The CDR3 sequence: CASSKAAQAREEKLFF. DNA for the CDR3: TGTGCCAGCAGCAAAGCAGCACAGGCACGAGAGGAAAAACTGTTTTTT.

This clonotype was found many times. In nucleotides, the CDR3 is TGTGCCAGCAGCGTAGGAGGGGGCAGCACAGATACGCAGTATTTT. As protein: CASSVGGGSTDTQYF. V and J are TRBV9 and TRBJ2-3; 7 nucleotides line up with TRBD1. The CDR3 has 15 amino acids. Germline V lookup: CDR1 SGDLS, CDR2 YYNGEE. The V segment lost 0 bases and the J segment 0 bases; nucleotides outside the gene matches: 1.

CDR3 DNA sequence: TGTGCCAGCAGTAAGCGGGGGGGCCTTGATACGCAGTATTTT. Protein product: CASSKRGGLDTQYF. The chain combines TRBV6-5 with TRBJ2-3; 10 positions match TRBD2. From germline, CDR1 is MNHEY and CDR2 SVGAGI. Trimming cost V 5 bases and J 6 bases; bases outside gene matches: 5. The CDR3 contains 14 residues.

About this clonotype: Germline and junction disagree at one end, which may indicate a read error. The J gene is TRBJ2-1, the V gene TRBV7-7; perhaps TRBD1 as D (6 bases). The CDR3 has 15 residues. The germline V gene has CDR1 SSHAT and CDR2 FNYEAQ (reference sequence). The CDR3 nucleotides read TGTGCTAGCAGCTTAGGGGGACCCAGGACGGGAGAGCAGTTCTTC. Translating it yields CASSLGGPRTGEQFF.

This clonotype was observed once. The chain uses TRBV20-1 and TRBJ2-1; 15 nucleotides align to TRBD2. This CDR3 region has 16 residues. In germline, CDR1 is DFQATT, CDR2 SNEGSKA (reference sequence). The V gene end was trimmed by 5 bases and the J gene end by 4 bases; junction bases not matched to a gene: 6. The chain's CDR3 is CSAPGTSGGLYNEQFF. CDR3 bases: TGCAGTGCTCCCGGGACTAGCGGGGGGTTATACAATGAGCAGTTCTTC.

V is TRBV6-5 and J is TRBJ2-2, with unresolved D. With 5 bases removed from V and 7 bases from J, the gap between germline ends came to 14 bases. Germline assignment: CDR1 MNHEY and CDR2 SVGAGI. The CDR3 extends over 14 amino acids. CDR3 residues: CASSPGYSDGELFF. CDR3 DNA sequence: TGTGCCAGCAGTCCTGGATATTCTGACGGGGAGCTGTTTTTT.

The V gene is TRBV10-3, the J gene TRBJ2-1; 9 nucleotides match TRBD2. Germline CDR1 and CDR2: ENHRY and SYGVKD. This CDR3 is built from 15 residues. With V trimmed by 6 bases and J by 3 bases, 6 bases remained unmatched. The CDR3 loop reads CAIRKRTSDYNEQFF. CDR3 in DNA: TGTGCCATCAGAAAGAGGACTAGCGACTACAATGAGCAGTTCTTC.

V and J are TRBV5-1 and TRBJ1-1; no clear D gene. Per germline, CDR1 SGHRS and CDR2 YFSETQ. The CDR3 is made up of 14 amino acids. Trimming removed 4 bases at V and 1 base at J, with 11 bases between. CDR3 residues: CASSVVAANTEAFF. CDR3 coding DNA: TGCGCCAGCAGCGTGGTGGCGGCGAACACTGAAGCTTTCTTT.

In DNA form, the CDR3 reads TGTGCCAGCTCACCACGAGGACAGTACCAAGAGACCCAGTACTTC. This codes for CASSPRGQYQETQYF. The chain couples TRBV18 to TRBJ2-5; D is possibly TRBD1 (6 bases). The V end lost 1 base, the J end lost 0 bases, and 9 bases lay between the germline ends. Germline V gene sequence: CDR1 KGHSH, CDR2 LQKENI. This CDR3 spans 15 amino acids.

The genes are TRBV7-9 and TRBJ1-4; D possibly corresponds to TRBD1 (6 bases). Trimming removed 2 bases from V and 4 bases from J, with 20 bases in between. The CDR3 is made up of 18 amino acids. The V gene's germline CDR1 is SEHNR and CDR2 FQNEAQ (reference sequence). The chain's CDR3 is CASSLLQGLNSGNEKLFF. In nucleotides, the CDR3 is TGTGCCAGCAGCTTACTTCAGGGGCTAAACTCTGGTAATGAAAAACTGTTTTTT.

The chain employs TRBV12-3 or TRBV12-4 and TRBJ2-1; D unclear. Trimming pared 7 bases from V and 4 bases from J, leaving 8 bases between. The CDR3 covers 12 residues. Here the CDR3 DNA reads TGTGCCAGCATTTTCCAATACAATGAGCAGTTCTTC. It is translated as CASIFQYNEQFF.

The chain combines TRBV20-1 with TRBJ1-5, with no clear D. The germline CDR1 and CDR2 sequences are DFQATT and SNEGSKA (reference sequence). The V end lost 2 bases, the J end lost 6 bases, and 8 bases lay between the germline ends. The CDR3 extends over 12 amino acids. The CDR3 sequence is CSARSGGQPQHF. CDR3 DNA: TGCAGTGCTAGATCAGGCGGTCAGCCCCAGCATTTT.

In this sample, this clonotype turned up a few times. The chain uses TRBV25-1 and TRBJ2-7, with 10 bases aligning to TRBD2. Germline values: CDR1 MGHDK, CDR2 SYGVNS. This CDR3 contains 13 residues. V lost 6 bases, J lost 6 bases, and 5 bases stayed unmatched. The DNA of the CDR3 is TGTGCCAGCAGAGGACTAGCGGCCGGCGAGCAGTACTTC. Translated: CASRGLAAGEQYF.

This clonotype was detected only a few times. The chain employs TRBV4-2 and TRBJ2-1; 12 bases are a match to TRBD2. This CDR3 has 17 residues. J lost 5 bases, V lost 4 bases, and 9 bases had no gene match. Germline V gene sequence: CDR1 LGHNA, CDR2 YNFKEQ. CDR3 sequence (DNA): TGTGCCAGCAGCCCTAGCGGGGGGGAACCCACAAACAATGAGCAGTTCTTC. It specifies CASSPSGGEPTNNEQFF.